The 28 T cell receptor beta chains given below trace back to one sample, sequenced in a study of shared clonotypes between healthy human individuals. Sequenced by immunoSEQ multiplex PCR; TCRdb stores in-frame clones only, minus some. The sample yields approximately 2,300,000 clones, 85% to 95% seen once. Input material: naive CD4+ T cells from PBMCs. The sample's subset: CD45RA+ positively selected. These receptors originate from a man in his late teens or twenties in good health. Some clones in this sample may be carry-over from other donors' samples.

The chain links TRBV28 to TRBJ2-3; unclear D gene. Between the trimmed V and J ends, which lost 5 bases and 11 bases, there was a span of 14 bases. CDR1 MDHEN and CDR2 SYDVKM come from the germline V gene. This CDR3 comprises 12 residues. The chain's CDR3 is CASSPPYLGQYF. The CDR3 DNA is TGTGCCAGCAGTCCTCCCTATCTGGGGCAGTATTTT.

This chain joins TRBV5-1 and TRBJ2-7; unclear D gene. Germline V gives CDR1 SGHRS, CDR2 YFSETQ. This CDR3 spans 14 amino acids. Trimming shortened V by 1 base and J by 0 bases, and 8 bases separated the two germline ends. DNA of the CDR3: TGCGCCAGCAGCTTGAAGGCCCTCTCCTACGAGCAGTACTTC. Translating gives CASSLKALSYEQYF.

In regard to this clone: This specimen includes other DNA sequences encoding the same CDR3. J is TRBJ2-3 and V is TRBV9; TRBD1 agrees at 9 bases. Per germline, CDR1 SGDLS and CDR2 YYNGEE. Losses at the gene ends were 2 bases for V and 3 bases for J; bases not matched to a gene: 4. This CDR3 contains 15 residues. The chain's CDR3 is CASSVSGQGTDTQYF. CDR3 coding DNA: TGTGCCAGCAGCGTTTCGGGACAGGGAACAGATACGCAGTATTTT. Using reference TRBV9 and TRBJ2-3 for the parts outside the CDR3, the full variable domain is DSGVTQTPKHLITATGQRVTLRCSPRSGDLSVYWYQQSLDQGLQFLIQYYNGEERAKGNILERFSAQQFPDLHSELNLSSLELGDSALYFCASSVSGQGTDTQYFGPGTRLTVL.

This sequence joins TRBV6-6 and TRBJ1-1; tentative D call: TRBD1 (5 bases). In germline, CDR1 is MNHNY, CDR2 SVGAGI (reference sequence). CDR3 length: 13 amino acids. Trimming took 1 base from V and 3 from J, leaving 6 bases between them. The CDR3 bases are TGTGCCAGCAGTTACTTCAGGGACACTGAAGCTTTCTTT. It translates to CASSYFRDTEAFF.

The chain has TRBV29-1 and TRBJ1-2; 11 bases line up with TRBD1. The V and J ends lost 5 bases and 4 bases, in that order; junction bases with no gene match: 3. CDR3 length equals 13 residues. Per germline, CDR1 SQVTM and CDR2 ANQGSEA. The CDR3 region has the DNA TGCAGCGTTCGGACAGGGGGCGGCTATGGCTACACCTTC. Its protein is CSVRTGGGYGYTF.

V gene TRBV4-1 combines with J gene TRBJ2-1; maybe TRBD2 (6 bases). V dropped 3 bases and J dropped 8 bases, with 20 bases sitting between them. Germline CDR1 and CDR2: MGHRA and YSYEKL. The CDR3 covers 16 residues. CDR3 protein: CASSQTLAITPHEQFF. DNA for the CDR3: TGCGCCAGCAGCCAGACTCTAGCGATAACCCCCCATGAGCAGTTCTTC.

The chain is built from TRBV5-4 and TRBJ2-6; possible D gene TRBD2, 6 bases. V was pared by 2 bases and J by 3 bases, with 9 bases between. CDR3 length: 15 residues. Germline loops: CDR1 SGHNT, CDR2 YYREEE (reference sequence). The DNA of the CDR3 is TGTGCCAGCAGCTTATGGGGAGGTGGGGCCAACGTCCTGACTTTC. Its protein is CASSLWGGGANVLTF.

A word on this clone: Distinct nucleotide sequences in the sample also encode this CDR3. This chain joins TRBV27 and TRBJ2-3; maybe TRBD1 (6 bases). Germline assignment: CDR1 MNHEY and CDR2 SMNVEV (reference sequence). The length of the CDR3 is 12 residues. V was clipped by 0 bases and J by 8 bases, with 6 bases between them. For the CDR3, the DNA is TGTGCCAGCAGTTTATCAGGGGGTACGCAGTATTTT. Protein product: CASSLSGGTQYF.

This clone was observed a single time. J is TRBJ1-1 and V is TRBV4-3; a weak D match, TRBD1 (6 bases). The CDR3 is 17 residues long. Germline loops: CDR1 LGHNA, CDR2 YSLEER. V was cut by 0 bases and J by 4 bases, with 18 bases left in between. For the CDR3, the DNA is TGCGCCAGCAGCCAAGACAGGGGCTCAGAAATAGGCACTGAAGCTTTCTTT. Translated, it gives CASSQDRGSEIGTEAFF.

This sequence joins TRBV30 and TRBJ2-3, with a possible D match to TRBD2 (6 bases). Trimming took off 4 bases at V and 0 bases at J, with 11 bases between the two ends. The germline CDR1 and CDR2 sequences are GTSNPN and SVGIG (reference sequence). The CDR3 has 14 residues. As DNA, the CDR3 is TGTGCCTGGACCCCTGGGGGGAGCACAGATACGCAGTATTTT. Residues: CAWTPGGSTDTQYF.

Written as DNA, the CDR3 is TGCAGTGCTAGGCAATGGGAGACCCAGTACTTC. This encodes CSARQWETQYF. The chain employs TRBV20-1 and TRBJ2-5; D call uncertain. V lost 3 bases and J lost 5, with 7 bases in between. Germline loops: CDR1 DFQATT, CDR2 SNEGSKA (reference sequence). The CDR3 has 11 residues.

In DNA form, the CDR3 reads TGCGCCAGCAGCCCCGGGACAGGGGTTGGGGATGAGCAGTTCTTC. Its translation: CASSPGTGVGDEQFF. The chain couples TRBV5-1 to TRBJ2-1; 10 bases map to TRBD1. V trimming: 4 bases; J trimming: 8 bases; junction bases outside the gene matches: 9. The germline gives CDR1 SGHRS, CDR2 YFSETQ. This CDR3 is 15 amino acids long.

This sequence joins TRBV7-2 and TRBJ2-1, with 7 bases matching TRBD1. The V segment lost 1 base and the J segment 12 bases; nucleotides outside the gene matches: 6. The CDR3 sequence is 13 residues long. Per germline, CDR1 SGHTA and CDR2 FQGNSA. CDR3 region: CASSLGGQEWQFF. The CDR3 DNA reads as TGTGCCAGCAGCTTAGGTGGACAGGAATGGCAGTTCTTC.

This chain connects TRBV19 to TRBJ1-2; tentatively, D is TRBD1 (5 bases). The CDR3 runs 15 residues. V dropped 3 bases and J dropped 2 bases, with 13 bases sitting between them. Germline V gene data show CDR1 as LNHDA and CDR2 as SQIVND (reference sequence). The CDR3 region has the DNA TGTGCCAGTAGTATGAACTGGGGCGGAAACTATGGCTACACCTTC. Protein sequence: CASSMNWGGNYGYTF.

The chain uses TRBV7-8 and TRBJ1-6; 7 positions match TRBD1. This CDR3 contains 14 residues. Per the germline V gene, CDR1 is SGHVS and CDR2 is FQNEAQ. J lost 11 bases, V lost 3 bases, and 7 bases had no gene match. CDR3 DNA: TGTGCCAGCAGCTTGACAGGGTTGGAACCACCCCTCCACTTT. It specifies CASSLTGLEPPLHF.

The J gene is TRBJ2-7, the V gene TRBV19, with a weak D call TRBD1 (5 bases). Trimming removed 3 bases at V and 2 bases at J, with 11 bases between. Germline CDR1 reads LNHDA; CDR2 reads SQIVND (reference sequence). CDR3 length equals 14 residues. CDR3 protein: CASSIQLGAYEQYF. The CDR3, as DNA: TGTGCCAGTAGTATCCAGCTAGGGGCCTACGAGCAGTACTTC.

The V call is TRBV28, the J call TRBJ2-7, with D unclear. Germline CDR1 is MDHEN and CDR2 is SYDVKM. Trimming pared 4 bases from V and 2 bases from J, leaving 6 bases between. This CDR3 is built from 12 residues. The DNA of the CDR3 is TGTGCCAGCAGTTACCGTCCCTACGAGCAGTACTTC. Protein: CASSYRPYEQYF.

The chain joins TRBV6-1 to TRBJ1-3; 8 nucleotides match TRBD1. This CDR3 region has 15 residues. CDR1 is MNHNS and CDR2 is SASEGT in the germline V gene. J lost 1 base, V lost 5 bases, and 4 bases had no gene match. The CDR3 coding sequence is TGTGCCAGCAGTTGGGACAGGTTTTCTGGAAACACCATATATTTT. Protein sequence: CASSWDRFSGNTIYF.

On this clone: The junction shows a germline mismatch at one end, possibly a read error. Additional DNA sequences in this sample encode the identical CDR3. This rearrangement joins TRBV9 to TRBJ1-4; a possible D gene is TRBD1 (5 bases). The CDR3 spans 16 residues. CDR1 and CDR2 (germline): SGDLS, YYNGEE. The CDR3 protein is CASSVGGRGAQEKLFF. The DNA for the CDR3 is TGTGCCAGCAGCGTAGGAGGGCGTGGGGCACAAGAAAAACTATTTTTT.

This clone appeared once. V and J are TRBV7-3 and TRBJ2-7; 7 positions match TRBD1. Germline values: CDR1 SGHTA, CDR2 FQGTGA. The V segment lost 2 bases and the J segment 0 bases; nucleotides outside the gene matches: 13. The CDR3 runs 18 residues. The DNA of the CDR3 is TGTGCCAGCAGCTTATATCCTATAGGGACAGCAAGCTCCTACGAGCAGTACTTC. The encoded protein is CASSLYPIGTASSYEQYF.

This chain uses TRBV12-5 with TRBJ1-3; the match to TRBD1 covers 7 bases. J gave up 2 bases and V 0 bases, and 10 bases lay outside the gene matches. Per germline, CDR1 LGHNT and CDR2 FRNRAP. This CDR3 has 18 amino acids. The CDR3 region is CASGLVLGTGETGNTIYF. CDR3 sequence (DNA): TGTGCTAGTGGTTTGGTATTAGGAACAGGGGAAACTGGAAACACCATATATTTT.

The chain couples TRBV29-1 to TRBJ1-2, with D unclear. CDR3 length equals 12 residues. V lost 6 bases to trimming and J lost 1 base, with 9 bases between them. Germline values: CDR1 SQVTM, CDR2 ANQGSEA. CDR3 DNA sequence: TGCAGCGTAGACCGGTTTAACTATGGCTACACCTTC. Translating gives CSVDRFNYGYTF.

This chain links TRBV7-2 with TRBJ2-7; 11 bases fit TRBD2. Germline values: CDR1 SGHTA, CDR2 FQGNSA. The ends lost 1 base at V and 0 bases at J; junction bases unmatched: 2. The CDR3 runs 16 residues. The CDR3 here is CASSLDTSGSSYEQYF. CDR3 nucleotide sequence: TGTGCCAGCAGCTTAGACACTAGCGGGAGCTCCTACGAGCAGTACTTC.

The chain combines TRBV6-5 with TRBJ1-5; D remains ambiguous. Germline loops: CDR1 MNHEY, CDR2 SVGAGI. This CDR3 contains 14 residues. Trimming took 8 bases from V and 4 from J, leaving 15 bases between them. The chain's CDR3 is CASDTKAGNQPQHF. The CDR3 region has the DNA TGTGCCAGCGATACTAAGGCAGGAAATCAGCCCCAGCATTTT.

V gene TRBV7-2 combines with J gene TRBJ2-3; D call uncertain. CDR1 is SGHTA and CDR2 is FQGNSA in the germline V gene. This CDR3 region has 14 residues. Trimming removed 5 bases from V and 5 bases from J, with 14 bases in between. The CDR3 is CASSPDPWQDTQYF. The CDR3 bases are TGTGCCAGCAGCCCAGACCCGTGGCAAGATACGCAGTATTTT.

This clone appeared a single time. Different DNA sequences within this sample yield the same CDR3. This chain uses TRBV5-1 with TRBJ1-2; no reliable D call. Looked up from germline, CDR1 is SGHRS and CDR2 is YFSETQ. V was shortened by 0 bases and J by 3 bases, with 6 bases between the two germline ends. This CDR3 region has 13 residues. The CDR3 nucleotides are TGCGCCAGCAGCTTGGGACTGGACTATGGCTACACCTTC. Encoded protein: CASSLGLDYGYTF.

J is TRBJ2-3 and V is TRBV4-2; 12 bases map to TRBD2. Unmatched junction bases numbered 3, after V lost 2 bases and J lost 0 bases. Germline loops: CDR1 LGHNA, CDR2 YNFKEQ. The CDR3 is made up of 17 amino acids. The CDR3 is CASSQRTSGISTDTQYF. The CDR3 bases are TGTGCCAGCAGCCAAAGGACTAGCGGGATTAGCACAGATACGCAGTATTTT.

The chain links TRBV18 to TRBJ2-2, with 9 bases aligning to TRBD1. This CDR3 comprises 15 residues. Germline values: CDR1 KGHSH, CDR2 LQKENI. After removal of 6 bases from V and 5 bases from J, the junction contained 7 bases not matched to a gene. CDR3 protein: CASSLQGQGTGELFF. In nucleotides, the CDR3 is TGTGCCAGCTCGCTCCAAGGACAGGGGACCGGGGAGCTGTTTTTT.